This T cell receptor (beta chain) was observed in a study of CD8+CD57+ T cells in acquired aplastic anemia. Whole-study results and caveats: There were fewer than 35 CD8+ CDR3 sequences that occurred in both patients and controls.

Patients chosen for sequencing had shown CD8+CD57+ cell expansion by flow cytometry. No therapy was given to patients before blood sampling. With regard to this clonotype: The antigen is not known. Here the CDR3 omits its conserved ending phenylalanine or tryptophan, so a read error is the likely source. Because the CDR3's place on the DNA is in doubt, the DNA is left out and the CDR3 is given as listed by TCRdb.

CDR3 and TCR beta VDJ profiling relied on a genomic DNA template. Each CDR3 protein is one row after TCRdb ran MiXCR on the reads. The data hold 200,000 to 300,000 distinct CDR3 sequences, with roughly 82% observed a single time. The origin of this receptor is a human donor with aplastic anemia. Sequences were obtained from sorted CD4+, CD8+, or CD8+CD57+ T cells (not recorded which) from PBMCs.

The CDR3 here is CASRPGQGFSGSC. V is TRBV7-3 and J is TRBJ1-2; the table's D call, TRBD1, has no DNA check behind it. Termini included, the CDR3 measures 13 amino acids. Germline V lookup: CDR1 SGHTA, CDR2 FQGTGA.